This T cell receptor (beta chain) was identified in a study of human T cells and chemical hapten exposure. For the study at large: Upper inner arm skin measuring roughly 2 cm by roughly 2 cm received 2% DPC for sensitization. Diphenylcyclopropenone doses were given weekly to the scalps of patients across the roughly 25-week study.

There are many counts of this clonotype. Time point reported: patch test 1, 2 weeks after DPC sensitization. Sample treatment: therapeutic diphenylcyclopropenone sensitization with weekly scalp DPC. V shed 5 bases and J 4 bases; nucleotides not matched to a gene: 4. This CDR3 comprises 14 residues. Germline CDR1 MDHEN, CDR2 SYDVKM. TCRdb reprocessed the RACE reads with MiXCR, giving one entry per CDR3 protein. The sample lists around 99,000 distinct CDR3 sequences; about an eighth were seen once. The chain recombines TRBV28 with TRBJ2-1; 8 bases agree with TRBD2. Sequences were derived from whole blood, sampled in connection with sensitization to the hapten diphenylcyclopropenone (DPC). The receptor was isolated from a woman in her thirties or forties with alopecia areata. Some clones in this sample may be carry-over from other donors' samples. DNA for the CDR3: TGTGCCAGCAGTCGGGCTAGCGGGTACAATGAGCAGTTCTTC. This codes for CASSRASGYNEQFF.